This T cell receptor (beta chain) came from a study of blood T cell repertoires in COVID-19 (dated by TCRdb to the early 2020s). Describing the broader study: Samples from collaborators originated in the United States, Italy and Spain and spanned both the acute and convalescent phases of COVID-19. The prospective study material was composed of cDNA or gDNA derived from T cells, B-cell-depleted T cells, or PBMCs. Subjects who had been exposed to COVID-19, were actively infected with it, or had recovered from it provided the deeply sampled blood TCRbeta repertoires that made up the dataset. A freely available public database, intended as a resource for researchers studying the immune response to SARS-CoV-2, is where the repertoires were released. The samples were drawn from two sources: the first 160 participants of the ongoing ImmuneRACE study, and over 1,000 subjects contributed by 6 global collaborators. A de-identified subject ID, COVID-19 status, age in years and sex were almost always included in the sample metadata. Where available, HLA class I and class II types were taken from metadata supplied by the sample provider and were not determined by assay-based typing. Study-level results and caveats: The quantity of clinical and demographic metadata differed by source and by participant and was supplied without curation.

For this clone: Its antigen target is currently unknown. Within one base of it there is no much larger clone, and no base qualities were kept.

One collaborating source in Seattle enrolled patients while the patients were actively infected and followed the patients over time throughout the course of disease. The collaborating institutions used their own protocols to collect whole blood in K2EDTA tubes. Collaborator samples were shipped for TCRbeta analysis as frozen whole blood, isolated PBMCs, or DNA extracted from either sample type. TCRbeta CDR3 regions were amplified from genomic DNA by means of the immunoSEQ Assay, a bias-controlled multiplex PCR. As for the original processing: The number of nucleated cells in each sample was estimated from the amplification of reference gene primers within the assay. Sequence reads were collapsed and filtered to measure the absolute abundance of every unique TCRbeta CDR3 rearrangement. For each sample, productive Simpson clonality was calculated by taking the square root of Simpson's diversity index across productive rearrangements. TCRdb took this table from immuneACCESS and kept in-frame rearrangements with V and J called. Such tables lack part of the clones; where checked against another copy, unresolved V genes explain under half of the gap, and the rest is unexplained. Clone size and V and J calls were adopted from that table, with D and trimming inferred from the DNA. The sample yields approximately 120,000 clones; roughly 80% were counted once. About 5.5% of the sample belongs to the ten largest clones.

Taken from the germline V gene, the CDR1 and CDR2 loops are MNHEY and SVGAGI. Deletion took 7 bases off V and 8 bases off J, with a span of 14 bases between the germline ends. The CDR3 goes from the cysteine to the phenylalanine over 12 residues. The retained sequence is limited to the CDR3, 36 bases, with the frame set at the first base. Here the chain combines TRBV6-5 and TRBJ1-1; the D gene identity is not certain. The receptor's source is a man aged 80 or over with COVID-19, enrolled during active disease. Sequenced input: peripheral blood. The bases are TGTGCCAGCACCCTTGTGGGCTTAGAAGCTTTCTTT. Its coded protein is CASTLVGLEAFF.